The 18 T cell receptor beta chains below were found in one sample sequenced in a study of cytomegalovirus exposure and HLA in healthy donors. The PCR made use of 60 Vbeta and 13 Jbeta primers. The data were produced by immunoSEQ multiplex PCR, yet TCRdb's version contains in-frame clones alone and is incomplete. The sample has about 110,000 clones, around 79% seen once. Specimen: PBMCs. Receptor source: a man in his 60s in good health and CMV-seronegative.

V gene TRBV7-2 combines with J gene TRBJ2-7; 8 nucleotides align to TRBD1. The germline gives CDR1 SGHTA, CDR2 FQGNSA. V lost 4 bases, J lost 7 bases, and 3 bases stayed unmatched. The CDR3 consists of 12 residues. Here the CDR3 DNA reads TGTGCCAGCAGCTGGACAGGGTCAGAGCAGTACTTC. Translated: CASSWTGSEQYF.

This clone came up a few times. This chain connects TRBV2 to TRBJ2-7; D is possibly TRBD1 (5 bases). V shed 8 bases and J shed 7 bases, with 9 bases lying between them. From germline, CDR1 is SNHLY and CDR2 FYNNEI. The CDR3 loop spans 10 amino acids. DNA for the CDR3: TGTGCCAGCGGGGCAGGAGAGCAGTACTTC. It specifies CASGAGEQYF.

The J gene is TRBJ2-1, the V gene TRBV30, with D uncertain. This CDR3 has 15 amino acids. With 0 bases removed from V and 2 bases from J, the gap between germline ends came to 11 bases. CDR1 is GTSNPN, CDR2 SVGIG, per germline (reference sequence). CDR3 amino acids: CAWSVSFGPYNEQFF. The CDR3 nucleotides are TGTGCCTGGAGTGTAAGCTTTGGTCCCTACAATGAGCAGTTCTTC.

In its sample, this clone was seen once. The CDR3 sequence is CASSGGPTSGGSTDTQYF. In nucleotides, the CDR3 is TGCGCCAGCAGCGGGGGACCCACTAGCGGGGGGAGCACAGATACGCAGTATTTT. J is TRBJ2-3 and V is TRBV5-1; 12 positions agree with TRBD2. The J segment lost 0 bases and the V segment lost 4 bases, leaving 9 bases of the junction unmatched. CDR1 and CDR2 (germline): SGHRS, YFSETQ. The CDR3 is made up of 18 amino acids.

This clone was counted a single time. V gene TRBV6-6 combines with J gene TRBJ1-2; 9 bases agree with TRBD1. The CDR3 has 16 residues. With V trimmed by 6 bases and J by 1 base, 9 bases remained unmatched. CDR1 is MNHNY and CDR2 is SVGAGI in the germline V gene (reference sequence). CDR3 DNA: TGTGCCAGCAGGAGACTCGGACAGGGGTATAACTATGGCTACACCTTC. It translates to CASRRLGQGYNYGYTF.

This clone was observed a handful of times. The genes are TRBV28 and TRBJ1-1; 7 nucleotides align to TRBD1. The CDR3 totals 12 residues. The V and J ends lost 7 bases and 3 bases, in that order; junction bases with no gene match: 2. Germline V CDR1 and CDR2: MDHEN, SYDVKM. In DNA, the CDR3 is TGTGCCAGCAACGACAGGGACACTGAAGCTTTCTTT. This translates into CASNDRDTEAFF.

The CDR3 DNA is TGTGCCAGCAGCCCCATTCCGGGTGGGTACACTGAAGCTTTCTTT. This codes for CASSPIPGGYTEAFF. The chain is built from TRBV7-2 and TRBJ1-1; D is unclear. From germline, CDR1 is SGHTA and CDR2 FQGNSA. There are 15 residues in the CDR3. Trimming pared 5 bases from V and 3 bases from J, leaving 16 bases between. Supplemented by reference TRBV7-2 and TRBJ1-1, the full variable domain reads GAGVSQSPSNKVTEKGKDVELRCDPISGHTALYWYRQSLGQGLEFLIYFQGNSAPDKSGLPSDRFSAERTGGSVSTLTIQRTQQEDSAVYLCASSPIPGGYTEAFFGQGTRLTVV.

This chain joins TRBV5-4 and TRBJ2-5, with 10 bases aligning to TRBD2. This CDR3 is built from 15 residues. V shed 4 bases, J shed 5 bases, and the junction held 8 bases outside the gene matches. From germline, CDR1 is SGHNT and CDR2 YYREEE (reference sequence). The CDR3 nucleotides are TGTGCCAGCAGCGGGTGGACTAGCGGTTTGGAGACCCAGTACTTC. It translates to CASSGWTSGLETQYF.

This sequence joins TRBV7-2 and TRBJ2-7, with TRBD1 matching 7 bases. V lost 1 base to trimming and J lost 3 bases; unmatched junction nucleotides: 3. This CDR3 spans 14 amino acids. Germline V gene data show CDR1 as SGHTA and CDR2 as FQGNSA. CDR3 coding DNA: TGTGCCAGCAGCTTAGGACAGGGTCACTACGAGCAGTACTTC. Its protein product is CASSLGQGHYEQYF.

The chain couples TRBV11-2 to TRBJ2-1; D might be TRBD2 (6 bases). V lost 6 bases and J 1 base, leaving 16 bases between the germline ends. In germline, CDR1 is SGHAT, CDR2 FQNNGV. The CDR3 sequence is 16 residues long. The CDR3 region is CASRQRAGVSYNEQFF. The CDR3 DNA reads as TGTGCCAGCAGACAGAGAGCGGGTGTTTCCTACAATGAGCAGTTCTTC.

This clone was seen a single time. The V gene is TRBV19, the J gene TRBJ1-5; TRBD1 agrees at 7 bases. With 6 bases clipped from V and 0 bases from J, the junction kept 11 bases outside the gene matches. Per the germline V gene, CDR1 is LNHDA and CDR2 is SQIVND (reference sequence). The CDR3 runs 17 residues. In DNA form, the CDR3 reads TGTGCCAGTAGGCCAACAGGGGTCTCCTATAGCAATCAGCCCCAGCATTTT. Translating gives CASRPTGVSYSNQPQHF.

The gene calls are TRBV6-6 and TRBJ2-2, with TRBD1 identical over 7 bases. V was clipped by 5 bases and J by 1 base; unmatched bases: 4. This CDR3 spans 15 amino acids. Looked up from germline, CDR1 is MNHNY and CDR2 is SVGAGI (reference sequence). The CDR3 bases are TGTGCCAGCAGTCGGACAGGAAGGAACACCGGGGAGCTGTTTTTT. Encoded protein: CASSRTGRNTGELFF.

This chain uses TRBV5-1 with TRBJ2-3; 9 bases are shared with TRBD2. V gave up 2 bases and J gave up 5 bases; unmatched junction bases: 6. The CDR3 is made up of 15 amino acids. Germline values: CDR1 SGHRS, CDR2 YFSETQ. The DNA of the CDR3 is TGCGCCAGCAGCTTCGCGGGGGGGCCTGGAGATACGCAGTATTTT. Protein sequence: CASSFAGGPGDTQYF.

The chain joins TRBV7-2 to TRBJ1-3; possibly TRBD1 for D (6 bases). Trimming cost V 7 bases and J 0 bases, with 13 bases left between them. CDR3 length: 15 amino acids. CDR1 SGHTA and CDR2 FQGNSA come from the germline V gene. For the CDR3, the DNA is TGTGCCAGCAAACCGGACAGTAGCTCTGGAAACACCATATATTTT. Translation: CASKPDSSSGNTIYF.

The chain joins TRBV30 to TRBJ1-6; tentative D call: TRBD1 (5 bases). The CDR3 consists of 14 residues. V was pared by 4 bases and J by 5 bases, with 12 bases between. Germline assignment: CDR1 GTSNPN and CDR2 SVGIG (reference sequence). The CDR3 here is CAWTRTLNNSPLHF. DNA of the CDR3: TGTGCCTGGACTAGGACACTTAATAATTCACCCCTCCACTTT.

This chain uses TRBV7-3 with TRBJ2-2; D unresolved. V shed 2 bases and J shed 4 bases, with 8 bases lying between them. Germline CDR1 reads SGHTA; CDR2 reads FQGTGA. The CDR3 totals 14 residues. DNA of the CDR3: TGTGCCAGCAGCTTAGATAGGAGCACCGGGGAGCTGTTTTTT. This sequence encodes CASSLDRSTGELFF.

V usage is TRBV30 and J usage is TRBJ1-1, with D possibly being TRBD1 (5 bases). In germline, CDR1 is GTSNPN, CDR2 SVGIG (reference sequence). The germline V and J ends were trimmed by 4 bases and 1 base, with 7 bases remaining between them. The CDR3 loop spans 12 amino acids. In DNA, the CDR3 is TGTGCCTGGACGCAGGGGAACACTGAAGCTTTCTTT. It codes for CAWTQGNTEAFF. The variable domain in full, with the rest retrieved from reference TRBV30 and TRBJ1-1, is SQTIHQWPATLVQPVGSPLSLECTVEGTSNPNLYWYRQAAGRGLQLLFYSVGIGQISSEVPQNLSASRPQDRQFILSSKKLLLSDSGFYLCAWTQGNTEAFFGQGTRLTVV.

The gene calls are TRBV7-2 and TRBJ2-3; 7 nucleotides agree with TRBD2. V lost 5 bases and J lost 3; bases outside the gene matches: 8. Germline-derived CDR1 and CDR2 are SGHTA and FQGNSA. The CDR3 is 15 amino acids. CDR3 coding DNA: TGTGCCAGCAGCGCGGGACTACCAGTAACAGATACGCAGTATTTT. Translating gives CASSAGLPVTDTQYF.